The 8 T cell receptor beta chains presented below share a single source sample, sequenced in a study of blood T cell dynamics during melanoma immunotherapy. Profiled with immunoSEQ multiplex PCR; TCRdb holds only in-frame clones, not every one. The sample consists of about 640 clones, around 65% of them appearing once. Documented time point: week 3, after first cycle of checkpoint inhibitor. Sequenced here: central memory CD8+ T cells from blood, sampled from a patient treated with checkpoint blockade. The receptors were sampled from a human donor with melanoma.

The genes are TRBV30 and TRBJ2-3; 14 nucleotides agree with TRBD2. Per the germline V gene, CDR1 is GTSNPN and CDR2 is SVGIG (reference sequence). The CDR3 runs to 15 residues. V lost 3 bases, J lost 6 bases, and 5 bases stayed unmatched. The CDR3 coding sequence is TGTGCCTGGAGCGCCGGGACTAGCGGGAGCGATACGCAGTATTTT. Amino acids: CAWSAGTSGSDTQYF.

By share, this clone ranks as hyperexpanded (1% or more). This chain joins TRBV19 and TRBJ2-1; D ambiguous. The CDR3 totals 12 residues. The V gene lost 4 bases and the J gene lost 4 bases, with 5 bases spanning the gap. Germline assignment: CDR1 LNHDA and CDR2 SQIVND (reference sequence). The CDR3 protein is CASSNGYNEQFF. In DNA, the CDR3 is TGTGCCAGTAGTAACGGATACAATGAGCAGTTCTTC.

V usage is TRBV6-4 and J usage is TRBJ2-2; perhaps TRBD2 as D (6 bases). The CDR3 runs 15 residues. The V and J ends lost 2 bases and 1 base respectively, with 8 bases between them. Looked up from germline, CDR1 is MRHNA and CDR2 is SNTAGT. The CDR3 DNA reads as TGTGCCAGCAGTGACCGAGCGGGGAACACCGGGGAGCTGTTTTTT. It encodes CASSDRAGNTGELFF.

Only one count was recorded for this clone. A read error is possible here, since a much larger clone lies one base away. The chain has TRBV7-3 and TRBJ2-3, with D perhaps TRBD2 (6 bases). The CDR3 loop spans 14 amino acids. CDR1 SGHTA and CDR2 FQGTGA come from the germline V gene. The V end was cut by 5 bases, the J end by 6 bases, with 15 bases between. CDR3 sequence: CASSRGLTLDTQYF. In DNA, the CDR3 is TGTGCCAGCAGCCGGGGACTGACTCTTGATACGCAGTATTTT.

This chain links TRBV4-3 with TRBJ1-1, with 11 bases aligning to TRBD1. V dropped 3 bases and J dropped 5; count of bases not matched to a gene: 5. Germline CDR1 LGHNA, CDR2 YSLEER. This CDR3 region has 15 residues. This CDR3 reads CASSQWDRGFTEAFF. For the CDR3, the DNA is TGCGCCAGCAGCCAGTGGGACAGGGGGTTTACTGAAGCTTTCTTT.

This clone was counted only a few times. The same CDR3 is also encoded by other DNA sequences in this sample. The chain has TRBV18 and TRBJ1-1, with D possibly matching TRBD1 (6 bases). Per germline, CDR1 KGHSH and CDR2 LQKENI. V shed 3 bases and J shed 5 bases, with 10 bases lying between them. This CDR3 has 13 amino acids. CDR3 region: CASSPQGGTEAFF. The DNA for the CDR3 is TGTGCCAGCTCACCGCAAGGGGGTACTGAAGCTTTCTTT.

This clone has a single count. J is TRBJ1-2 and V is TRBV6-5; no reliable D call. The germline V gene encodes CDR1 MNHEY and CDR2 SVGAGI. This CDR3 contains 13 residues. Trimming cost V 0 bases and J 4 bases, with 6 bases left between them. CDR3 residues: CASSYSAIYGYTF. The DNA of the CDR3 is TGTGCCAGCAGTTACTCGGCAATCTATGGCTACACCTTC.

This chain connects TRBV28 to TRBJ1-1, with D tentatively TRBD1 (5 bases). The CDR3 length is 14 residues. V was trimmed by 8 bases and J by 4 bases, leaving 17 bases between them. Germline CDR1 is MDHEN and CDR2 is SYDVKM. For the CDR3, the DNA is TGTGCCAGCTCCTTGACCATGGGGGGCACTGAAGCTTTCTTT. Translation: CASSLTMGGTEAFF.